Described below is a single TCR beta chain sequence and its context. The target antigen is unknown. The source of the sample is a study of CD8+ T cells in alopecia areata. Study overall: A 6-month off-drug phase came after tofacitinib, which had lasted 6 to 18 months. General study results and limits: In patients, TCRs were shared less clearly than in mice, and HLA may possibly be involved.

The treatment is: oral pan-JAK inhibitor, 5-10 mg twice daily. Per the germline V gene, CDR1 is SQVTM and CDR2 is ANQGSEA. The CDR3 totals 13 residues. V was trimmed by 6 bases and J by 6 bases, leaving 15 bases between them. Extraction of RNA preceded its reverse transcription into cDNA, which served as the sequencing template. Generated by immunoSEQ multiplex PCR, the TCRdb table keeps only in-frame clones and is missing some. Of 200,000 to 250,000 clones in the sample, roughly 56% are singletons; the top ten hold roughly 1.5%. The clonotype was recovered from a human donor with alopecia areata. V and J are TRBV29-1 and TRBJ1-5; D might be TRBD1 (5 bases). The input for sequencing was CD4+ T cells sorted from blood, taken at week 4, from a patient treated with tofacitinib. CDR3: CSVAGPGIQPQHF. The CDR3 DNA sequence: TGCAGCGTCGCCGGCCCAGGGATTCAGCCCCAGCATTTT.